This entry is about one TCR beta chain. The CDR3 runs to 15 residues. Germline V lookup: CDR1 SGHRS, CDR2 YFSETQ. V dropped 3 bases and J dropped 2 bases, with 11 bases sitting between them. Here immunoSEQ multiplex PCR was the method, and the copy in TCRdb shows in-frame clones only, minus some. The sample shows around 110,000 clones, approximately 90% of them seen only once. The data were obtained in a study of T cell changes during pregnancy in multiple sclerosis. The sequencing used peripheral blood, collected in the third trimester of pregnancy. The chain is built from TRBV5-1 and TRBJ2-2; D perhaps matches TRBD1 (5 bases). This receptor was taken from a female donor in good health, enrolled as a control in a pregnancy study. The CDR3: CASSWGTANTGELFF. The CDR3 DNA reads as TGCGCCAGCAGCTGGGGCACAGCTAACACCGGGGAGCTGTTTTTT.